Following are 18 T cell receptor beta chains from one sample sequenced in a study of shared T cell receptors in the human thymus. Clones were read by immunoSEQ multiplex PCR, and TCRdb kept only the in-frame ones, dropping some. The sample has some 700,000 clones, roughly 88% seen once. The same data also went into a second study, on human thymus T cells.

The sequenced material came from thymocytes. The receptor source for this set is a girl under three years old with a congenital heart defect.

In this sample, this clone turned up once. The CDR3 loop reads CASSNGHLSNQPQHF. In DNA, the CDR3 is TGTGCCAGCAGTAATGGACACCTCAGCAATCAGCCCCAGCATTTT. V usage is TRBV6-1 and J usage is TRBJ1-5; tentatively, D is TRBD1 (5 bases). V was pared by 5 bases and J by 1 base, with 12 bases between. The germline gives CDR1 MNHNS, CDR2 SASEGT. The CDR3 contains 15 residues.

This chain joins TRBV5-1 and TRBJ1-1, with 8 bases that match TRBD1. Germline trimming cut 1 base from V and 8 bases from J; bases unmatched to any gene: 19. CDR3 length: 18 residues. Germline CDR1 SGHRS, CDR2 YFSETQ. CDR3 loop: CASSLQGARSKRFGEAFF. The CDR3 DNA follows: TGCGCCAGCAGCTTGCAGGGGGCGAGGTCAAAGCGTTTTGGAGAAGCTTTCTTT.

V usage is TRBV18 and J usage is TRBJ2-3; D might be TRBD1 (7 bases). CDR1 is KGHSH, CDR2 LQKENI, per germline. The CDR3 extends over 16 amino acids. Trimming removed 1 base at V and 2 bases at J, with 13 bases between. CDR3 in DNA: TGTGCCAGCTCACCACGGAGGGACAGCAACACAGATACGCAGTATTTT. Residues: CASSPRRDSNTDTQYF.

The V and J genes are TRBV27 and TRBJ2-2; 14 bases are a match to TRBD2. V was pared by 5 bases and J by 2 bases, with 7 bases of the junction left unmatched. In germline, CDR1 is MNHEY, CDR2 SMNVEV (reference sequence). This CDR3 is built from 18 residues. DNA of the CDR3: TGTGCCAGCAGTGGACTCGGGACTAGCGGGGGAAACACCGGGGAGCTGTTTTTT. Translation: CASSGLGTSGGNTGELFF.

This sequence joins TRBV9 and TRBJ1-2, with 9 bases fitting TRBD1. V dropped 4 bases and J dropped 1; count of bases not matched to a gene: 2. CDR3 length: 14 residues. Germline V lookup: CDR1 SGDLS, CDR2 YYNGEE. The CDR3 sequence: CASSWDRDNYGYTF. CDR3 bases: TGTGCCAGCAGCTGGGACAGGGATAACTATGGCTACACCTTC.

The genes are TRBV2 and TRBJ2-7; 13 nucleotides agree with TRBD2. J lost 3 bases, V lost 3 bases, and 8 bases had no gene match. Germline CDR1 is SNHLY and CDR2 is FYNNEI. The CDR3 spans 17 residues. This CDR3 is CASSDEGTSGENYEQYF. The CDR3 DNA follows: TGTGCCAGCAGTGATGAAGGGACTAGCGGGGAGAACTACGAGCAGTACTTC.

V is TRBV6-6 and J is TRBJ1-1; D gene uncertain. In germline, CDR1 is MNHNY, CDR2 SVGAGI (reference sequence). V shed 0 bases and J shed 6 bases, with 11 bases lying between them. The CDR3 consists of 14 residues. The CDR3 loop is CASSYSPTRSEAFF. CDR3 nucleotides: TGTGCCAGCAGTTACTCGCCGACGAGGTCTGAAGCTTTCTTT.

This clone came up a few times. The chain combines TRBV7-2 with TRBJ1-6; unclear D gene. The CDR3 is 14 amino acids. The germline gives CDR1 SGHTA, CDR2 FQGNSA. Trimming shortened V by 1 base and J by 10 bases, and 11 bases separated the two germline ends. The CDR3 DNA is TGTGCCAGCAGCTTAGTACCGCAGGAATCACCCCTCCACTTT. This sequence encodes CASSLVPQESPLHF.

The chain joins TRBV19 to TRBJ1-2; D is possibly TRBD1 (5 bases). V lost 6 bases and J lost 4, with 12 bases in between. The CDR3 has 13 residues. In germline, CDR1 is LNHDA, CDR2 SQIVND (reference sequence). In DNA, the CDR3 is TGTGCCAGTAGAAACGACAGCGTCTATGGCTACACCTTC. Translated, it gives CASRNDSVYGYTF.

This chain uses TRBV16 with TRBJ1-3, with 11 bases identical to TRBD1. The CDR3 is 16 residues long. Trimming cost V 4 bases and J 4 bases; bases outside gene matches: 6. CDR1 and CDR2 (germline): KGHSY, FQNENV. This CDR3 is CASSRRDRGYGNTIYF. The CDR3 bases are TGTGCCAGCAGCCGAAGGGACAGGGGGTACGGAAACACCATATATTTT.

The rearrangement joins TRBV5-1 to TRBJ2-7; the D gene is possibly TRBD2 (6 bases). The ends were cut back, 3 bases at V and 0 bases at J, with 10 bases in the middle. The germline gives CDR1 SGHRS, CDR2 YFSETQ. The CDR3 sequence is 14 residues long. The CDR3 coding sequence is TGCGCCAGCAGCTACGGGGGACCCTCCTACGAGCAGTACTTC. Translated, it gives CASSYGGPSYEQYF. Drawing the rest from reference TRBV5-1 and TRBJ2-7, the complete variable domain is KAGVTQTPRYLIKTRGQQVTLSCSPISGHRSVSWYQQTPGQGLQFLFEYFSETQRNKGNFPGRFSGRQFSNSRSEMNVSTLELGDSALYLCASSYGGPSYEQYFGPGTRLTVT.

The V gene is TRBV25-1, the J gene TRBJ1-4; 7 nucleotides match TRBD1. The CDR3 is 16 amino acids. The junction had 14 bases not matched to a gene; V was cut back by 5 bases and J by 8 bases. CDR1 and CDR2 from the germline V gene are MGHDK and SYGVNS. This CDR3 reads CASSTPDRAGPEKLFF. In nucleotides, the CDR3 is TGTGCCAGCAGTACTCCAGACAGGGCAGGACCGGAAAAACTGTTTTTT. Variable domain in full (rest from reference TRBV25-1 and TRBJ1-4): EADIYQTPRYLVIGTGKKITLECSQTMGHDKMYWYQQDPGMELHLIHYSYGVNSTEKGDLSSESTVSRIRTEHFPLTLESARPSHTSQYLCASSTPDRAGPEKLFFGSGTQLSVL.

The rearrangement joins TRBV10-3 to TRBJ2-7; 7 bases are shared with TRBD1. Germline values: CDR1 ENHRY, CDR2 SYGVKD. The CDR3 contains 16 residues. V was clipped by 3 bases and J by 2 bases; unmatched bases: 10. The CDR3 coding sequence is TGTGCCATCAGTGACGGCGTCGGACAGGCCCCCTACGAGCAGTACTTC. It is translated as CAISDGVGQAPYEQYF.

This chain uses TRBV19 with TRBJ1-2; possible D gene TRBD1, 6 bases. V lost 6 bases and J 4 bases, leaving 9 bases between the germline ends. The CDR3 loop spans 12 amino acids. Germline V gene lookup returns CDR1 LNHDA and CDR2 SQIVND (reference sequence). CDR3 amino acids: CASRHRVYGYTF. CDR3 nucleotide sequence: TGTGCCAGTAGGCACAGGGTCTATGGCTACACCTTC.

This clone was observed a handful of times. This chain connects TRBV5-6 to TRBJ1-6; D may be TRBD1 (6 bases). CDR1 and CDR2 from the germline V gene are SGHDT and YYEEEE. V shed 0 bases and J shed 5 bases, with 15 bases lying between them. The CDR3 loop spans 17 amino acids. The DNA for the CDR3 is TGTGCCAGCAGCTTGGATCACGGGGGGGCACATAATTCACCCCTCCACTTT. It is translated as CASSLDHGGAHNSPLHF.

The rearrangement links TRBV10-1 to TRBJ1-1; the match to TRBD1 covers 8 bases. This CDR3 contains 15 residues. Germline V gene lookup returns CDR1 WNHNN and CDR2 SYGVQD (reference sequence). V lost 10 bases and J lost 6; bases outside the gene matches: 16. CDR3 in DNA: TGCGCCAACCCGGACAGGGTTGCGAGGGGCGCTGAAGCTTTCTTT. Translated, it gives CANPDRVARGAEAFF.

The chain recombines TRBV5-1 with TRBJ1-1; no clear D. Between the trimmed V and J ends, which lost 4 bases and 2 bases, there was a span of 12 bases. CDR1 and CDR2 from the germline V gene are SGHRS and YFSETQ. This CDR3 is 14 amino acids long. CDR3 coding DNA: TGCGCCAGCAGCCCCCGGTTAAGCAACACTGAAGCTTTCTTT. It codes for CASSPRLSNTEAFF. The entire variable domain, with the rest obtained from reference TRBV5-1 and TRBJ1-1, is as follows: KAGVTQTPRYLIKTRGQQVTLSCSPISGHRSVSWYQQTPGQGLQFLFEYFSETQRNKGNFPGRFSGRQFSNSRSEMNVSTLELGDSALYLCASSPRLSNTEAFFGQGTRLTVV.

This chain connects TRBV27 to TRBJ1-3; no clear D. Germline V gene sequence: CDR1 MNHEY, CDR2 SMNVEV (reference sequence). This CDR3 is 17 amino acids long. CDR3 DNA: TGTGCAAACACCCCGGGAGGGTCCCTTTACTCTGGAAACACCATATATTTT. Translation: CANTPGGSLYSGNTIYF.